This T cell receptor (beta chain) was found in a study of T cell repertoires in cytomegalovirus infection. Study overall: Public TCR beta signatures marked donors with CMV infection and the matching HLA. Regarding the study as a whole: The cumulative frequency of public TCR beta families identified carriers of CMV plus the relevant HLA.

MiXCR, run by TCRdb on the reads, gives a single entry per CDR3 protein. Of about 310,000 distinct CDR3 sequences in the sample, 17% were seen once. V was cut by 6 bases and J by 5 bases, with 23 bases left in between. CDR1 is MNHEY, CDR2 SVGEGT, per germline. This CDR3 contains 17 residues. In its sample, this clonotype was seen a few times. The antigen is unknown. This sequence originates from a human donor in good health (CMV status not recorded). Some clones in this sample may be carry-over from other donors' samples. This chain connects TRBV6-2 or TRBV6-3 to TRBJ2-1, with D possibly matching TRBD2 (5 bases). The sequenced sample was PBMCs. The DNA of the CDR3 is TGTGCCAGCAGATCCTATGTCGGGAAGATTGATGACAATGAGCAGTTCTTC. Translation gives CASRSYVGKIDDNEQFF.